This entry lists 14 T cell receptor beta chains sequenced from one sample in a study of T cells in women clearing cervical HPV infection. The method was immunoSEQ multiplex PCR; TCRdb's version includes in-frame clones alone and lacks a portion of them. This table holds about 22,000 clones. The sequenced sample consisted of blood buffy coat. The receptors come from a woman between 18 and 75 years old with a cervical HPV16 infection that either progressed to CIN3+ or cleared (not recorded which).

The DNA read from the CDR3 is TGTGCCAGCAGCGCAAGGACAGGGATCAACACTGAA. It codes for CASSARTGINTE. The CDR3 in full is CASSARTGINTEAFF. The chain combines TRBV9 with TRBJ1-1; 8 positions match TRBD1. From the germline J gene comes the end of the CDR3, since the read stops 3 residues before it. V was clipped by 3 bases and J by 2 bases; unmatched bases: 6. CDR3 length: 15 residues. Germline V gene sequence: CDR1 SGDLS, CDR2 YYNGEE.

On this clone itself: The CDR3 extends 3 residues past the end of the read, so its final part is completed from the germline J gene. The J gene is TRBJ1-5, the V gene TRBV6-1, with D possibly being TRBD1 (5 bases). V lost 2 bases and J 2 bases, leaving 22 bases between the germline ends. Looked up from germline, CDR1 is MNHNS and CDR2 is SASEGT. This CDR3 contains 19 residues. CDR3 DNA, as far as it was read: TGTGCCAGCAGTGAATTGGACGCTGGTGGGGGGATTGGCAATCAGCCC. It translates to CASSELDAGGGIGNQP. The full CDR3 is CASSELDAGGGIGNQPQHF.

Remarks on this clone: Read data end 3 residues before the CDR3 end; the end is taken from the germline J gene. The chain uses TRBV19 and TRBJ2-7, with 8 bases matching TRBD1. The CDR3 contains 13 residues. The germline V gene encodes CDR1 LNHDA and CDR2 SQIVND (reference sequence). With V trimmed by 5 bases and J by 6 bases, 6 bases remained unmatched. CDR3 DNA (partial): TGTGCCAGTAGTGCCGGACAGGGTGTCGAG. As protein: CASSAGQGVE. The complete CDR3 sequence is CASSAGQGVEQYF. The full variable domain, rest sourced from reference TRBV19 and TRBJ2-7, is DGGITQSPKYLFRKEGQNVTLSCEQNLNHDAMYWYRQDPGQGLRLIYYSQIVNDFQKGDIAEGYSVSREKKESFPLTVTSAQKNPTAFYLCASSAGQGVEQYFGPGTRLTVT.

As to this clone: With the read ending 3 residues before the CDR3 end, the germline J gene is used to fill in that end. The chain combines TRBV7-4 with TRBJ2-7, with 11 nucleotides matching TRBD2. Germline values: CDR1 SGHVT, CDR2 SQSDAQ. This CDR3 region has 15 residues. With 5 bases clipped from V and 4 bases from J, the junction kept 7 bases outside the gene matches. The covered CDR3 bases are TGTGCCAGCAGCGCGGGACTAGCGGAGTGTTACGAG. This encodes CASSAGLAECYE. In full, the CDR3 is CASSAGLAECYEQYF.

For this clone: Read sequence stops 3 residues before the CDR3 end, and the germline J gene provides the missing end. This chain connects TRBV10-2 to TRBJ2-7, with 13 nucleotides matching TRBD2. Germline CDR1 and CDR2: WSHSY and SAAADI. The CDR3 loop spans 14 amino acids. Losses at the gene ends were 10 bases for V and 6 bases for J; bases not matched to a gene: 9. CDR3 protein: CATRTSGSSGEQYF. The DNA read from the CDR3 is TGCGCCACCAGGACTAGCGGGAGTAGCGGCGAG.

Comments on this clone: The CDR3 end lies 3 residues beyond the end of the read and is filled in from the germline J gene. Other nucleotide sequences in the sample specify the same CDR3. This chain connects TRBV19 to TRBJ1-3, with D uncertain. Germline V gene data show CDR1 as LNHDA and CDR2 as SQIVND (reference sequence). The CDR3 loop spans 14 amino acids. Between the trimmed V and J ends, which lost 6 bases and 0 bases, there was a span of 9 bases. CDR3 DNA, as far as it was read: TGTGCCAGTAGAGGCAGGTTCTCTGGAAACACC. This gives the protein CASRGRFSGNT. The full CDR3 sequence reads CASRGRFSGNTIYF.

Remarks on this clone: The read is 3 residues too short to cover the CDR3 end, so that end is filled in from the germline J gene. The chain uses TRBV7-9 and TRBJ2-5, with 8 bases identical to TRBD2. Unmatched junction bases numbered 1, after V lost 4 bases and J lost 3 bases. Looked up from germline, CDR1 is SEHNR and CDR2 is FQNEAQ (reference sequence). CDR3 length: 13 residues. The CDR3 DNA, read in part, is TGTGCCAGCAGCTACGGGGGGGAAGAGACC. Its translation is CASSYGGEET. The CDR3 in its entirety is CASSYGGEETQYF. The variable domain in full, with the rest retrieved from reference TRBV7-9 and TRBJ2-5, is DTGVSQNPRHKITKRGQNVTFRCDPISEHNRLYWYRQTLGQGPEFLTYFQNEAQLEKSRLLSDRFSAERPKGSFSTLEIQRTEQGDSAMYLCASSYGGEETQYFGPGTRLLVL.

CDR3 DNA, as far as it was read: TGTGCCAGCAGCCCAAGACAGAGCAATCAGCCC. Protein sequence: CASSPRQSNQP. The CDR3 as a whole reads CASSPRQSNQPQHF. J is TRBJ1-5 and V is TRBV7-8; tentatively, D is TRBD1 (5 bases). Read sequence stops 3 residues before the CDR3 end, and the germline J gene provides the missing end. V dropped 5 bases and J dropped 1 base, with 9 bases sitting between them. CDR1 is SGHVS, CDR2 FQNEAQ, per germline. This CDR3 is 14 amino acids long. Supplemented by reference TRBV7-8 and TRBJ1-5, the full variable domain reads GAGVSQSPRYKVAKRGQDVALRCDPISGHVSLFWYQQALGQGPEFLTYFQNEAQLDKSGLPSDRFFAERPEGSVSTLKIQRTQQEDSAVYLCASSPRQSNQPQHFGDGTRLSIL.

As to this clone: The CDR3 is cut off 3 residues early in the read; its end comes from the germline J gene. The chain joins TRBV19 to TRBJ1-5, with a weak D call TRBD1 (5 bases). Germline lookup yields CDR1 LNHDA and CDR2 SQIVND (reference sequence). Trimming took 6 bases from V and 7 from J, leaving 25 bases between them. This CDR3 contains 17 residues. Partial CDR3 DNA: TGTGCCAGTAGCAGAAGTCCGGGGGAGCCAGCAGGGCAGCCC. It translates to CASSRSPGEPAGQP. The whole CDR3 sequence reads CASSRSPGEPAGQPQHF.

A remark on this clone: Sequencing ends 3 residues short of the CDR3 end; the germline J gene provides the rest. The chain employs TRBV7-8 and TRBJ2-1; D gene uncertain. V shed 5 bases and J shed 2 bases, with 10 bases lying between them. The CDR3 covers 14 residues. From germline, CDR1 is SGHVS and CDR2 FQNEAQ. CDR3 DNA, as far as it was read: TGTGCCAGCAGCCCGACAAGGACCTACAATGAG. Protein sequence: CASSPTRTYNE. The CDR3 in its entirety is CASSPTRTYNEQFF.

In the case of this clone: The read stops 3 residues short of the end of the CDR3; the missing end is completed from the germline J gene. This chain uses TRBV7-9 with TRBJ1-1, with D perhaps matching TRBD1 (5 bases). This CDR3 is 13 amino acids long. V lost 5 bases, J lost 4 bases, and 11 bases lay in between. Germline V gene lookup returns CDR1 SEHNR and CDR2 FQNEAQ (reference sequence). This CDR3 is CASSQTGGTEAFF. The part of the CDR3 DNA that was read is TGTGCCAGCAGCCAAACCGGGGGCACTGAA.

A remark on this clone: Sequencing ends 3 residues short of the CDR3 end; the germline J gene provides the rest. The rearrangement links TRBV18 to TRBJ1-5; 9 nucleotides line up with TRBD1. V shed 3 bases, J shed 4 bases, and the junction held 4 bases outside the gene matches. Germline loops: CDR1 KGHSH, CDR2 LQKENI. This CDR3 contains 15 residues. The CDR3 bases that were read are TGTGCCAGCTCACCGGGACAGGGAGGTAATCAGCCC. Amino acid sequence: CASSPGQGGNQP. The full CDR3 is CASSPGQGGNQPQHF. Variable domain in full (rest from reference TRBV18 and TRBJ1-5): NAGVMQNPRHLVRRRGQEARLRCSPMKGHSHVYWYRQLPEEGLKFMVYLQKENIIDESGMPKERFSAEFPKEGPSILRIQQVVRGDSAAYFCASSPGQGGNQPQHFGDGTRLSIL.

Turning to this clone: Read data end 3 residues before the CDR3 end; the end is taken from the germline J gene. The V and J genes are TRBV5-1 and TRBJ1-1; no firm D call. Germline V lookup: CDR1 SGHRS, CDR2 YFSETQ. V was clipped by 5 bases and J by 4 bases, with 15 bases between them. The CDR3 consists of 14 residues. CDR3 region: CASSSLDPGTEAFF. The part of the CDR3 DNA that was read is TGCGCCAGCAGTTCATTAGACCCGGGCACTGAA. The entire variable domain, with the rest obtained from reference TRBV5-1 and TRBJ1-1, is as follows: KAGVTQTPRYLIKTRGQQVTLSCSPISGHRSVSWYQQTPGQGLQFLFEYFSETQRNKGNFPGRFSGRQFSNSRSEMNVSTLELGDSALYLCASSSLDPGTEAFFGQGTRLTVV.

Comment on this clone: The CDR3 end lies 3 residues beyond the end of the read and is filled in from the germline J gene. V gene TRBV30 combines with J gene TRBJ2-7, with D perhaps matching TRBD1 (5 bases). This CDR3 has 13 residues. Trimming cost V 4 bases and J 6 bases, with 16 bases left between them. CDR1 and CDR2 from the germline V gene are GTSNPN and SVGIG (reference sequence). This CDR3 is CAWNGRVDGEQYF. The sequenced part of the CDR3 DNA is TGTGCCTGGAATGGCAGGGTTGACGGCGAG.